A selection of T cell receptor beta chains follows, all from one sample in a study of regulatory dendritic cells for organ transplantation. Sequencing used immunoSEQ multiplex PCR; TCRdb keeps in-frame clones, though not all of them. Among fewer than 25,000 clones, 65% to 90% were seen once, and the ten largest hold about 0.24%. For these receptors, no antigen is known. Sequenced: naive CD4+ T cells from blood cultured with dendritic cells. The receptors were gathered from a human donor in good health. The CDR3 runs from the conserved cysteine through the conserved F or W.

>TRBV4-3
CASSQGLTGADRTYEQYF
>TRBV7-3
CASSLIRLDRGGTEAFF
>TRBV7-2
CASSLADTQYF
>TRBV2
CASSGDFLGSTEAFF
>TRBV28
CASQGMNTEAFF
>TRBV18
CASSLSGANVLTF
>TRBV11-2
CASSLLGTSGTDTQYF
>TRBV6-5
CASSRDRGLDEQFF
>TRBV4-3
CASSQGQTGDYGYTF
>TRBV21-1
CASSRAGGELQGYTF
>TRBV6-5
CATEGRGPGNTIYF
>TRBV6-6
CASTDGTAYEQYF
>TRBV16
CASSPQGSGANVLTF
>TRBV15
CATSSRRGATNEKLFF
>TRBV30
CAWSVLGVTGELFF
>TRBV7-8
CASTLPDAKQYF
>TRBV4-1
CASSQDPRRASTDTQYF
>TRBV5-4
CASSWSESYEQYF
>TRBV7-9
CASSFGQGHTEAFF
>TRBV29-1
CSVERGTSTDTQYF
>TRBV19
CASSMLGVTYNEQFF
>TRBV4-3
CASSLRGQSTDTQYF
>TRBV6-6
CASSFDRRSSYEQYF
>TRBV27
CASRKLAGGPIADTQYF
>TRBV11-1
CASSSAIRDEQFF
>TRBV6-5
CASRRGMYTGELFF
>TRBV7-2
CASSFEVPLRGGRGELFF
>TRBV5-4
CAITTDTTSTDTQYF
>TRBV6-5
CASSNIDNLYF
>TRBV11-2
CASSWGTASYEQYF
>TRBV4-2
CASSQTLSEGGETQYF
>TRBV30
CAWSRTPEQFF
>TRBV18
CASSRRGQMDYEQYF
>TRBV5-5
CASSLGTAPVYYNTGELFF
>TRBV27
CASSNRKMNTEAFF
>TRBV5-4
CASSNLAGGRETQYF
>TRBV6-5
CASRRTASNQPQHF
>TRBV28
CASSPSTRSGLFF